These 8 T cell receptor beta chains were all obtained from the same sample, sequenced in a study of radiation and T cells in renal cell carcinoma. The time point denotes: blood 4 weeks post-SBRT, at nephrectomy. Indicated treatment: 15 Gy SBRT to primary tumor, nephrectomy 4 weeks later. Data came from immunoSEQ multiplex PCR; TCRdb stores just in-frame clones and leaves some out. Of some 31,000 clones listed, around 85% are singletons. The sample in question was blood, obtained from a patient whose treatment included radiotherapy and nephrectomy. The source is a man aged 55 to 70 with renal cell carcinoma.

This clone was recorded only once. CDR3 loop: CAGRGVLSYNEQFF. For the CDR3, the DNA is TGTGCCGGTCGGGGGGTTCTTAGCTACAATGAGCAGTTCTTC. The chain joins TRBV7-2 to TRBJ2-1; 7 positions agree with TRBD2. V lost 11 bases, J lost 3 bases, and 10 bases stayed unmatched. CDR3 length equals 14 residues. The V gene's germline CDR1 is SGHTA and CDR2 FQGNSA.

The V and J genes are TRBV19 and TRBJ1-5; D is undetermined. The V gene's germline CDR1 is LNHDA and CDR2 SQIVND (reference sequence). V was pared by 5 bases and J by 5 bases, with 10 bases between. The CDR3 has 13 amino acids. In nucleotides, the CDR3 is TGTGCCAGTAGTTCGAAACTTCATCAGCCCCAGCATTTT. This gives the protein CASSSKLHQPQHF.

The chain uses TRBV15 and TRBJ1-4; TRBD1 is a possible D gene (6 bases). V shed 1 base and J shed 12 bases, with 9 bases lying between them. Germline lookup yields CDR1 LNHNV and CDR2 YYDKDF (reference sequence). CDR3 length equals 12 residues. The CDR3 DNA sequence: TGTGCCACCAGCAGAGTTGGACAGCAACTGTTTTTT. As protein: CATSRVGQQLFF.

This clone was observed once. This chain joins TRBV6-5 and TRBJ1-1; D gene ambiguous. The V end was cut by 3 bases, the J end by 10 bases, with 15 bases between. This CDR3 contains 13 residues. In germline, CDR1 is MNHEY, CDR2 SVGAGI. The chain's CDR3 is CASSYDLGSVAFF. DNA of the CDR3: TGTGCCAGCAGTTATGACCTGGGCTCCGTAGCTTTCTTT.

On this clone: Because the CDR3 is missing its conserved closing phenylalanine or tryptophan, this is likely a read error. It is unclear where the CDR3 begins or ends on the DNA, so no DNA is shown, and the CDR3 is as TCRdb lists it. The chain couples TRBV6-6 to TRBJ1-1. The germline CDR1 and CDR2 sequences are MNHNY and SVGAGI (reference sequence). The CDR3 adds up to 13 amino acids, both ends counted. The CDR3 reads CASSYGSVGLRVH.

As DNA, the CDR3 is TGCAGCGCTCTGTCCGAAAAACTGTTTTTT. This gives the protein CSALSEKLFF. The V gene is TRBV29-1, the J gene TRBJ1-4, with D unclear. The germline V gene has CDR1 SQVTM and CDR2 ANQGSEA. This CDR3 is 10 amino acids long. With 7 bases removed from V and 8 bases from J, the gap between germline ends came to 8 bases.

V gene TRBV18 combines with J gene TRBJ2-7; D is perhaps TRBD2 (7 bases). The V gene lost 3 bases and the J gene lost 12 bases, with 18 bases spanning the gap. The length of the CDR3 is 13 residues. Germline CDR1 KGHSH, CDR2 LQKENI. CDR3 amino acids: CASSPGSIRGAYF. The CDR3 nucleotides read TGTGCCAGCTCACCCGGGTCAATCCGGGGGGCGTACTTC. The full variable domain, with the rest looked up from reference TRBV18 and TRBJ2-7, is NAGVMQNPRHLVRRRGQEARLRCSPMKGHSHVYWYRQLPEEGLKFMVYLQKENIIDESGMPKERFSAEFPKEGPSILRIQQVVRGDSAAYFCASSPGSIRGAYFGPGTRLTVT.

The gene calls are TRBV7-2 and TRBJ1-6; D unresolved. Germline CDR1 is SGHTA and CDR2 is FQGNSA. The CDR3 has 11 amino acids. The V and J ends lost 1 base and 10 bases respectively, with 2 bases between them. CDR3 coding DNA: TGTGCCAGCAGCTTAGGCTCACCCCTCCACTTT. As protein: CASSLGSPLHF.